This T cell receptor (beta chain) came from a study of T cells in Graves' hyperthyroidism and ophthalmopathy. Study overall: Once the initial diagnosis was made, peripheral blood was obtained before any treatment.

The sample holds a few counts of this clonotype. The CDR3 regions of TCR beta were amplified from RNA transcripts. Carried out on the TCR CDR3, a first-round RT-PCR used the HTBI primer set. Each CDR3 protein gets one entry after TCRdb re-called the multiplex PCR reads with MiXCR. The repertoire includes 300,000 to 400,000 distinct CDR3 sequences, 18% of them detected once, and under 55% sits in the top ten. It was uncontrolled infection, other autoimmune disease, pregnancy or lactation that excluded patients. Based on clinical symptoms, serum thyroxine and TRAb, thyroid ultrasound and orbital computed tomography, diagnoses were reached. CDR1 is SGHVS and CDR2 is FNYEAQ in the germline V gene. The CDR3 contains 18 residues. J was trimmed by 1 base and V by 5 bases; bases with no gene match: 10.

This chain joins TRBV7-6 and TRBJ2-5; 13 nucleotides agree with TRBD2. The clonotype was recovered from a woman between 50 and 59 years old with Graves' hyperthyroidism. Sequenced material: blood. DNA for the CDR3: TGTGCCAGCAGCGTACTAGCGGGGGGGCCTAAGCCCCAAGAGACCCAGTACTTC. Translation: CASSVLAGGPKPQETQYF. The full variable domain, its missing parts supplied by reference TRBV7-6 and TRBJ2-5, is GAGVSQSPRYKVTKRGQDVALRCDPISGHVSLYWYRQALGQGPEFLTYFNYEAQQDKSGLPNDRFSAERPEGSISTLTIQRTEQRDSAMYRCASSVLAGGPKPQETQYFGPGTRLLVL.